This TCR beta chain is from a study of shared clonotypes between healthy human individuals (dated by TCRdb to the early 2020s). The study in broad terms: The cohort comprised a couple of women and a few men aged 18 to 49 years. For each donor, CD4 naive and CD4 memory were each run on three plates, CD8 naive on two plates, and CD8 memory on one plate. To estimate repertoire size and how much clonotypes are shared between individuals, the study performed deep sequencing of blood TCR repertoires from roughly five healthy adults. Different laboratories and diverse techniques were used to prepare libraries and sequence TCR repertoires, to increase sequencing depth and limit assay-specific biases. Leukapheresis yielded between about 0.9 and 10 billion PBMCs per donor. The full study reports these points: Approximately 4.8% of naive CD4, more than 3% of naive CD8, approximately 2.2% of memory CD4, and over 0.35% of memory CD8 clonotypes were shared across several donors. Sampling was restricted to blood, and TCR repertoires in tissues likely differ from the TCR repertoires found in blood. Higher generation probabilities were observed for clonotypes shared by all four sorted-subset donors than for non-shared clonotypes. Pairwise subsampling indicated that sequencing depth was expected to affect the degree of clonotype sharing among donors. Naive subsets generally had larger estimated clonotype richness than memory subsets did. Rarefaction of sorted-subset datasets indicated incomplete sequencing despite the large sequencing depth. The small number of donors limited the genetic and exposure-history diversity represented.

About this clone: Its antigen remains undetermined. Within one base of it there is no much larger clone, and no base qualities were kept.

At the junction V is shortened by 1 base and J by 3 bases; bases outside the gene matches: 3. From the cysteine up to the phenylalanine, the CDR3 has a length of 14 residues. Only CDR3 DNA is held: 42 bases, read in frame from base 1. According to the germline V gene, CDR1 reads SGHRS and CDR2 reads YFSETQ. Using the deep immunoSEQ assay, multiplex PCR amplified TCR CDR3 regions from genomic DNA. Extracted genomic DNA from each cell subset was spread evenly across all wells of several immunoSEQ 96-well plates, with each plate serving as a replicate. For sorted subsets, each replicate PCR was loaded with 150 to 250 ng genomic DNA, equivalent to 32,000 or so T cell genomes. Purified libraries were quantified with a Qubit 3.0 fluorometer, sized on a Bioanalyzer 2100, and re-quantified with the KAPA Library Quantification kit. Every immunoSEQ 96-well plate was sequenced on a dedicated single-read 150-cycle Illumina NextSeq 550 flow cell. As for how the authors treated the data: Because the immunoSEQ output held only junctional sequences and lacked quality scores, the filtering could not match the filtering applied to full-length reads. To assign V/J genes and CDR3, sequences were annotated using PyIR, a Python wrapper for IgBLAST v1.9, with IMGT germline references. Reads were removed for weak V/J assignments (E-value above 1e-6), missing CDR3, stop codons, out-of-frame junctions, or ambiguous translated residues. V3J clonotypes were defined by identical inferred V gene, J gene, and CDR3 amino acid sequence. Percentage overlap between repertoires was calculated by dividing the number of shared unique clonotypes by the size of the smaller repertoire. Repertoire richness was assessed with RTK rarefaction, the Chao1 estimator, and Recon v2.1 estimates of unobserved clonotypes. Generation probabilities were computed with OLGA for all TCRbeta clonotypes obtained by the gDNA method from four donors. TCRdb took this table from immuneACCESS and kept in-frame rearrangements with V and J called. Such tables lack part of the clones; where checked against another copy, unresolved V genes explain under half of the gap, and the rest is unexplained. V and J calls and clone size follow that table, whereas D and trimming were derived from the DNA. The sample table holds about 2.3 million clones, of which approximately 90% were seen once. Clones ranked in the top ten supply around 0.4% of the sample.

Donors were healthy HIV-negative adults with no recently reported acute infections or vaccinations. Only Caucasian adults living in Nashville, Tennessee, USA were represented among the donors. Magnetic negative selection was used to enrich CD4+ T cells, after which naive cells were positively selected on CD45RA and the negative fraction became the memory subset. After blood collection by leukapheresis, PBMCs were isolated using Ficoll-Histopaque density gradient centrifugation and then cryopreserved in the vapor phase of liquid nitrogen. Analytical flow cytometry was used to check the purity and quantity of every magnetically sorted T cell population. Genomic DNA was isolated from every sorted fraction and measured by UV absorbance on a Nanodrop 2000c.

The receptor's source is a man aged 18 to 35 in good health. Some clones in this sample may be carry-over from other donors' samples. Source material: naive CD4+ T cells from PBMCs. Explained via the paper, the cell subset or site label denotes: CD45RA+ positively selected. Recombination joined TRBV5-1 with TRBJ2-5, with 7 central nucleotides matching TRBD1. CDR3 region: CASSLFGTEETQYF. The bases are TGCGCCAGCAGCTTGTTCGGGACAGAAGAGACCCAGTACTTC.